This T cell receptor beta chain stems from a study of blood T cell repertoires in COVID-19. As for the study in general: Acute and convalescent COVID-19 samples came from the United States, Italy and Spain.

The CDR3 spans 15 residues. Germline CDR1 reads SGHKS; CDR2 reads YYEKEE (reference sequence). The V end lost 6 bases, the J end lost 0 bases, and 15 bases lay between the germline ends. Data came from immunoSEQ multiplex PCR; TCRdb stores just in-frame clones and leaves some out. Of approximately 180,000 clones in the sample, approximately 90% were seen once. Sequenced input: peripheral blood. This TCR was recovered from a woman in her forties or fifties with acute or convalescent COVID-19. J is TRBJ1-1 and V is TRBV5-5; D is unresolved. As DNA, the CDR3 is TGTGCCAGCACCGGAGGAGGGATCCTGAACACTGAAGCTTTCTTT. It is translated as CASTGGGILNTEAFF.